The 2 T cell receptor beta chains in this list originate from one sample, sequenced in a study of cytomegalovirus exposure and HLA in healthy donors. Amplification used 60 Vbeta primers and 13 Jbeta primers. Sequencing was performed with immunoSEQ multiplex PCR; in TCRdb, only in-frame clones are kept and a portion is missing. This table has around 130,000 clones, around 73% appearing once. The sample taken for sequencing was PBMCs. The receptor set was obtained from a man between 45 and 60 years old in good health and CMV-seronegative.

The chain combines TRBV6-6 with TRBJ2-7, with 12 bases aligning to TRBD2. Germline V gene data show CDR1 as MNHNY and CDR2 as SVGAGI (reference sequence). The V and J ends lost 2 bases and 6 bases, in that order; junction bases with no gene match: 8. The length of the CDR3 is 16 residues. The CDR3 region has the DNA TGTGCCAGCAGTTACCGACTAGCGGGAGCGCCGGGCGAGCAGTACTTC. It is translated as CASSYRLAGAPGEQYF.

The J gene is TRBJ2-1, the V gene TRBV29-1, with TRBD2 identical over 13 bases. The J segment lost 7 bases and the V segment lost 5 bases, leaving 11 bases of the junction unmatched. The length of the CDR3 is 16 residues. Germline V gene sequence: CDR1 SQVTM, CDR2 ANQGSEA. The CDR3, as DNA: TGCAGCGTTAGGTTGTACGGGACTAGCGGGATGAATGAGCAGTTCTTC. Translation: CSVRLYGTSGMNEQFF.